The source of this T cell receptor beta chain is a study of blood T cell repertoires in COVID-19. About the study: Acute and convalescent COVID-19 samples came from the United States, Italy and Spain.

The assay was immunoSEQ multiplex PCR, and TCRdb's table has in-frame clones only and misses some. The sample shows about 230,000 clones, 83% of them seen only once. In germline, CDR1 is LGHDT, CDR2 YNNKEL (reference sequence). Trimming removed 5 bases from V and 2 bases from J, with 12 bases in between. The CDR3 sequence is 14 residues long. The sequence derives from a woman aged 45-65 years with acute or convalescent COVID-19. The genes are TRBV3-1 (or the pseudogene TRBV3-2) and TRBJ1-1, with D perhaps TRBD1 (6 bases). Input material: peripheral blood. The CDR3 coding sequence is TGTGCCAGCAGCAGGGGGTGGGGTAACACTGAAGCTTTCTTT. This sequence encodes CASSRGWGNTEAFF.